Presented here are 5 T cell receptor beta chains from one specimen sequenced in a study of blood T cells in healthy people across ages. Sample-barcoded 5' priming and a J-beta primer mix drove a second PCR of roughly 6 to 12 cycles. TCRdb processed the 5' RACE reads anew with MiXCR; each CDR3 protein has one entry. Among around 1,000,000 distinct CDR3 sequences listed, about 23% were seen once. This same sample was also taken into another study, of T cells of mothers and their children.

The source material was blood. The receptors come from a girl aged 2-10 years in good health.

This clonotype was seen more than once but under ten times. V is TRBV28 and J is TRBJ2-4; D is unresolved. From germline, CDR1 is MDHEN and CDR2 SYDVKM. This CDR3 contains 13 residues. V lost 10 bases and J 0 bases, leaving 10 bases between the germline ends. The CDR3 DNA is TGTGCCAAGGTGGCGGAAGCCAAAAACATTCAGTACTTC. Translated: CAKVAEAKNIQYF.

This clonotype was observed a few times. The chain carries TRBV20-1 and TRBJ1-6; a possible D gene is TRBD1 (5 bases). Trimming cost V 6 bases and J 6 bases, with 15 bases left between them. This CDR3 contains 14 residues. Germline V gene lookup returns CDR1 DFQATT and CDR2 SNEGSKA (reference sequence). The CDR3 loop is CSARPGTGNSPLHF. In DNA form, the CDR3 reads TGCAGTGCCCGTCCCGGGACCGGTAATTCACCCCTCCACTTT.

This clonotype was counted a few times. This chain uses TRBV7-2 with TRBJ2-7, with TRBD2 matching 9 bases. Germline values: CDR1 SGHTA, CDR2 FQGNSA. Trimming cost V 5 bases and J 3 bases; bases outside gene matches: 11. The CDR3 length is 16 residues. The CDR3 spells CASSTRISGRGYEQYF. The CDR3 DNA sequence: TGTGCCAGCAGCACACGTATTAGCGGGAGAGGCTACGAGCAGTACTTC.

This clonotype came up once. The V call is TRBV20-1, the J call TRBJ2-5; D is perhaps TRBD2 (5 bases). The last part of the DNA fits TRBJ2-7 better; the J call may be wrong. The CDR3 has 15 amino acids. Germline-derived CDR1 and CDR2 are DFQATT and SNEGSKA (reference sequence). DNA of the CDR3: TGCAGTGCTAGCCCTCTAGCACCAGAAAACTACGAGCAGTACTTC. It specifies CSASPLAPENYEQYF.

The gene calls are TRBV27 and TRBJ2-5; tentatively, D is TRBD1 (5 bases). This CDR3 has 15 amino acids. The V end was cut by 5 bases, the J end by 6 bases, with 19 bases between. Germline V lookup: CDR1 MNHEY, CDR2 SMNVEV (reference sequence). This CDR3 is CASSPVAGLGQTQYF. In nucleotides, the CDR3 is TGTGCCAGCAGTCCCGTGGCAGGGTTAGGTCAGACCCAGTACTTC.